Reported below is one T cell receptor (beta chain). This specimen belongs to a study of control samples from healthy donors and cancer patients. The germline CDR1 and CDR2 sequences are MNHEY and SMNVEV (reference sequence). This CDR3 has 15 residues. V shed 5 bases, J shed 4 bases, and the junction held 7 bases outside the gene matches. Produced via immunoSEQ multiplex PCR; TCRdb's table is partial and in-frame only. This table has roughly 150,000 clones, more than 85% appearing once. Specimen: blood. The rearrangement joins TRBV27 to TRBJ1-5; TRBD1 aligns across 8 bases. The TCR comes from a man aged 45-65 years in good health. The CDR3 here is CASSIGTGFNQPQHF. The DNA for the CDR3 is TGTGCCAGCAGTATCGGGACAGGTTTTAATCAGCCCCAGCATTTT.